This T cell receptor beta chain was observed in a study of OX40 agonist ivuxolimab in advanced cancers. At the level of the study: From roughly 23 to 85 years was the age range, with a mean of around 57 years, and around 84% were male. General study points: Among patients with partial responses at 0.1-3.0 mg/kg, clonal expansion was among the lowest.

Blood specimens came from baseline, cycle 4 day 1, and cycle 7 day 1. Profiling relied on immunoSEQ multiplex PCR, and the TCRdb table lists in-frame clones only, not all of them. The data show about 78,000 clones, more than 80% seen once. Germline CDR1 reads SGHDT; CDR2 reads YYEEEE. The V end lost 5 bases, the J end lost 0 bases, and 8 bases lay between the germline ends. The CDR3 covers 13 residues. In its sample, this clone was seen a few times. What it binds is not known. This TCR came from an adult with an advanced solid tumor such as melanoma, head and neck, liver or kidney cancer. Sequencing was performed on CD4+ or CD8+ T cells sorted from blood, taken in a trial of the OX40 agonist ivuxolimab. The V gene is TRBV5-6, the J gene TRBJ1-1; D not resolved. In DNA form, the CDR3 reads TGTGCCAGCAGTTACCGACTGAACACTGAAGCTTTCTTT. Its translation is CASSYRLNTEAFF.